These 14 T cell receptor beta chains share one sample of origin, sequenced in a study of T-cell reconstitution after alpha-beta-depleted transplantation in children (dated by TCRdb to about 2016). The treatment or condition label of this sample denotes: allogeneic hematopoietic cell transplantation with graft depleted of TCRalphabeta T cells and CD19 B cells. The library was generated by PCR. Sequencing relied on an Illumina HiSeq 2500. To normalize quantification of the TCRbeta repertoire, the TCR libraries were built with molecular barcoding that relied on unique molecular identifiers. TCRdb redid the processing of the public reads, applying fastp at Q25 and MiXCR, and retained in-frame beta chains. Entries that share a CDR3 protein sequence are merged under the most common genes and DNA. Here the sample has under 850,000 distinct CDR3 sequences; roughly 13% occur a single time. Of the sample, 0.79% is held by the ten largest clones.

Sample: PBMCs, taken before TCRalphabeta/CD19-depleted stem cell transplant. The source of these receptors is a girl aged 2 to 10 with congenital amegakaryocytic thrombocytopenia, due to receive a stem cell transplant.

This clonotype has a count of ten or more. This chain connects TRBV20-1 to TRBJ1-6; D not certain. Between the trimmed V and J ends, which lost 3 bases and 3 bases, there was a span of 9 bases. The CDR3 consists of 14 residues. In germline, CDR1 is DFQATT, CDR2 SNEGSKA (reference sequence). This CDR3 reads CSASLGVYNSPLHF. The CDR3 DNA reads TGCAGTGCTAGTCTGGGAGTCTATAATTCACCCCTCCACTTT.

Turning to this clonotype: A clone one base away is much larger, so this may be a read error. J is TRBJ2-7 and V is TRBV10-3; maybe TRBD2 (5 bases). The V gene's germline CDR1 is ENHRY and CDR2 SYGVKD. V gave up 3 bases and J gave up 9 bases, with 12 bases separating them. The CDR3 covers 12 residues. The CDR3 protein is CAISDSIEGQYF. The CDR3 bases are TGTGCCATCAGTGATTCGATAGAGGGGCAGTACTTC.

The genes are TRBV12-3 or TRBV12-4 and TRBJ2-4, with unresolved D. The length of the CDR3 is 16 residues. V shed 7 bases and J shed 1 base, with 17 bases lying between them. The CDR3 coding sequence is TGTGCCAGCACCACCGACTGGGGTTTGGCCAAAAACATTCAGTACTTC. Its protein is CASTTDWGLAKNIQYF.

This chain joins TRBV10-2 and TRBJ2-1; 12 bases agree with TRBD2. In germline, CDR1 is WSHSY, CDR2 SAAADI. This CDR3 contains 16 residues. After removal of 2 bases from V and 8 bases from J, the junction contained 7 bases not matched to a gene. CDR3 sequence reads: CASSEASGRAFDEQFF. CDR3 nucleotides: TGCGCCAGCAGTGAGGCTAGCGGGAGGGCCTTTGATGAGCAGTTCTTC.

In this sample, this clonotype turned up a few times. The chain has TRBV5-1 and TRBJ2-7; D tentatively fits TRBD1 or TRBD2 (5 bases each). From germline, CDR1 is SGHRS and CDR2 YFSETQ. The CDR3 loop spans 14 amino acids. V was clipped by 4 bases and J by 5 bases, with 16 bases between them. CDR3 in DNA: TGCGCCAGCAGCCCGGAGGCAGGGAAAGACGAGCAGTACTTC. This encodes CASSPEAGKDEQYF.

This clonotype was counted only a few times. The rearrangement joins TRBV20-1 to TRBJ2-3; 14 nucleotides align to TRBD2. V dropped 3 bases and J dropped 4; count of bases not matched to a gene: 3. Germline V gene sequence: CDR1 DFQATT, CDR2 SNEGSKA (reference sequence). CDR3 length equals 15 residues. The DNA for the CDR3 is TGCAGTGCTAGTTCGGGACTAGCGGGAGCAGATACGCAGTATTTT. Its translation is CSASSGLAGADTQYF.

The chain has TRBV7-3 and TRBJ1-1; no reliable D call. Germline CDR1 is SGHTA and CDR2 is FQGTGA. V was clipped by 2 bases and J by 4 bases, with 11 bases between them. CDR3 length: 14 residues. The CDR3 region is CASSLLPWSTEAFF. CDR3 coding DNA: TGTGCCAGCAGCTTATTGCCGTGGAGCACTGAAGCTTTCTTT.

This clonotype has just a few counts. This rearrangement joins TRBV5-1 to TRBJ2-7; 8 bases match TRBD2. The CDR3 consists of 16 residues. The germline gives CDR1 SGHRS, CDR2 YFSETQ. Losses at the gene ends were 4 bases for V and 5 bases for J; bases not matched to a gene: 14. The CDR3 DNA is TGCGCCAGCAGCACCGGGACTAGTATTTCCGCGAACGAGCAGTACTTC. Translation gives CASSTGTSISANEQYF.

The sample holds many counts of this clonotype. DNA of the CDR3: TGCAGTGCTGGCACCCCGGGACTAGCGAGATCGTATGAGCAGTTCTTC. Protein product: CSAGTPGLARSYEQFF. The chain carries TRBV20-1 and TRBJ2-1, with TRBD2 matching over 10 bases. Unmatched junction bases numbered 15, after V lost 5 bases and J lost 8 bases. This CDR3 comprises 16 residues. The germline V gene encodes CDR1 DFQATT and CDR2 SNEGSKA (reference sequence).

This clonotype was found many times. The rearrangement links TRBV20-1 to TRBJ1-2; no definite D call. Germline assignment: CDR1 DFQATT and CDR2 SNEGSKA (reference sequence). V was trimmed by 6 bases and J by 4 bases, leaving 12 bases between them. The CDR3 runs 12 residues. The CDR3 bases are TGCAGTGCCCCCGTGGGGAGCTATGGCTACACCTTC. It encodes CSAPVGSYGYTF.

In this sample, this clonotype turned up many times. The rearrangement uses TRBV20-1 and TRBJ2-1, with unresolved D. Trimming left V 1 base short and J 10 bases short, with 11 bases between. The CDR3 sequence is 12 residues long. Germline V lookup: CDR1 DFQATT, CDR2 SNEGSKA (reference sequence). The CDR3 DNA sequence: TGCAGTGCTAGAGCCCCGAGTGGGGAGCAGTTCTTC. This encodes CSARAPSGEQFF.

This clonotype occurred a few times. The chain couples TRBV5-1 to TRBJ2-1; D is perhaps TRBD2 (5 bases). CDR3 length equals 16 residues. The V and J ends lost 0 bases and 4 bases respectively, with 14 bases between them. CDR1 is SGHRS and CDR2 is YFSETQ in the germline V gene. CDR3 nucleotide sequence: TGCGCCAGCAGCTTGGCCCTCGGGGTGGATTACAATGAGCAGTTCTTC. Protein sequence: CASSLALGVDYNEQFF.

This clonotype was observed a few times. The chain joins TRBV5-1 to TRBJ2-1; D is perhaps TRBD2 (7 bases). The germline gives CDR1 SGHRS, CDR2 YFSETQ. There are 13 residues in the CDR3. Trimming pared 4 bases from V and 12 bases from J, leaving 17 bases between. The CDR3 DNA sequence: TGCGCCAGCAGCCTTTCTGAGGGGGGGTGGCAGTTCTTC. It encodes CASSLSEGGWQFF.

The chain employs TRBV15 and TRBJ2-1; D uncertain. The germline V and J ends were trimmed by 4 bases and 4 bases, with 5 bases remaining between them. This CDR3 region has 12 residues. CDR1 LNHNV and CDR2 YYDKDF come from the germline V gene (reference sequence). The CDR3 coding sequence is TGTGCCACCAGCACGGTATACAATGAGCAGTTCTTC. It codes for CATSTVYNEQFF. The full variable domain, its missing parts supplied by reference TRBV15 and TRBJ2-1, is DAMVIQNPRYQVTQFGKPVTLSCSQTLNHNVMYWYQQKSSQAPKLLFHYYDKDFNNEADTPDNFQSRRPNTSFCFLDIRSPGLGDTAMYLCATSTVYNEQFFGPGTRLTVL.